This T cell receptor beta chain was recovered during a study of persistence of HIV-infected CD4 T cells. Study observations and caveats: Within sorted populations, more oligoclonal TCRs accompanied more oligoclonal proviruses.

This was the immunoSEQ version 4 assay in survey mode. Sequencing used immunoSEQ multiplex PCR; TCRdb keeps in-frame clones, though not all of them. The table has about 46,000 clones, 85% to 90% seen once; the top ten hold more than 2.5%. Germline CDR1 SQVTM, CDR2 ANQGSEA. This CDR3 is built from 10 residues. V lost 6 bases and J lost 1, with 3 bases in between. On this clone: Its antigen is undetermined.

Cells were stimulated nonspecifically with anti-CD3/anti-CD28 magnetic beads. CD4+ T cells upregulating both CD40 ligand and CD69 were sorted as responding cells. These HIV-1-infected adults initiated suppressive ART in chronic infection. For at least 4 years, plasma HIV-1 RNA was undetectable (<50 copies/mL). This receptor was taken from an adult woman with HIV who was CMV-seropositive. This chain connects TRBV29-1 to TRBJ1-2, with no clear D. Here the sequenced sample was CD4+ T cells sorted from PBMCs after approximately 18-hour stimulation, taken from a patient who received antiretroviral therapy. This CDR3 is CSVHNYGYTF. The CDR3 nucleotides are TGCAGCGTGCATAACTATGGCTACACCTTC.